This T cell receptor (beta chain) was found in a study of blood T cell repertoires in COVID-19. Background on the study: The origin of the acute and convalescent COVID-19 samples was the United States, Italy and Spain. Nucleic acid was either cDNA or gDNA, and it came from T cells, B-cell-depleted T cells, or PBMCs.

CDR1 is GTSNPN, CDR2 SVGIG, per germline (reference sequence). The V end was cut by 4 bases, the J end by 3 bases, with 13 bases between. The CDR3 contains 13 residues. Seattle patient enrollment occurred during active infection, with longitudinal follow-up thereafter. As processed by the authors: Using reference gene primer amplification, nucleated cell counts were estimated. Libraries were prepared by immunoSEQ multiplex PCR; TCRdb keeps only in-frame clonotypes and omits some of them. V, J and clone size derive from that table, while D and trimming were established from the DNA sequence. The sample includes approximately 400,000 clones, around 88% seen only once; the top ten take around 13%.

The chain employs TRBV30 and TRBJ2-7, with D possibly being TRBD1 (5 bases). Sequences were obtained from peripheral blood. This sequence originates from a woman aged 45-59 years with COVID-19, enrolled during active disease. The CDR3 coding sequence is TGTGCCTGGACCGACAGACCCAGCTACGAGCAGTACTTC. Protein sequence: CAWTDRPSYEQYF.